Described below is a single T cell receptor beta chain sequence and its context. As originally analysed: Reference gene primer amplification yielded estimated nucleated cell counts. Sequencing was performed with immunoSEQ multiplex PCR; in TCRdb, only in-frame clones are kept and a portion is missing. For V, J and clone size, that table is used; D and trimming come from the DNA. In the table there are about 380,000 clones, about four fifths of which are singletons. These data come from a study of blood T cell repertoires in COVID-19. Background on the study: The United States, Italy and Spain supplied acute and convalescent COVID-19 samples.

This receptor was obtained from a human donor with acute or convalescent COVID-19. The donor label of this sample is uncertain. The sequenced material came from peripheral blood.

The CDR3 region has the DNA TGTGCCAGCAGTGCGGACAGGATGCACGAGCAGTACTTC. Translating gives CASSADRMHEQYF. The V gene is TRBV6-4, the J gene TRBJ2-7, with 7 bases fitting TRBD1. The germline gives CDR1 MRHNA, CDR2 SNTAGT. There are 13 residues in the CDR3. Unmatched junction bases numbered 5, after V lost 4 bases and J lost 5 bases.